These T cell receptor beta chains were read from a single sample in a study of blood T cell repertoires in COVID-19. Repertoires were generated with immunoSEQ multiplex PCR, while TCRdb's copy carries only in-frame clones and drops some. The table records some 190,000 clones, approximately 85% of them present only once. Input material: peripheral blood. The receptors come from a man in his fifties or sixties with acute or convalescent COVID-19. The CDR3 runs from the conserved cysteine through the conserved F or W. The order of the fields is clone size, J gene, V gene, D gene, CDR3 protein, CDR3 DNA. The D gene is left open where the match is weak. Expanded clones are given a class, and other clones once, few, many or no size at all.

>.|TRBJ2-3|TRBV2|TRBD1
CASRPRQGALSTDTQYF
TGTGCCAGCAGGCCCAGACAGGGAGCGCTGTCCACAGATACGCAGTATTTT
>.|TRBJ1-4|TRBV18|TRBD1
CASSPGTDNEKLFF
TGTGCCAGCTCACCCGGGACAGATAATGAAAAACTGTTTTTT
>.|TRBJ1-1|TRBV6-5|TRBD1
CASRGGAGNTEAFF
TGTGCCAGCAGAGGGGGCGCGGGAAACACTGAAGCTTTCTTT
>once|TRBJ2-7|TRBV27|.
CASSLFTGMVEQYF
TGTGCCAGCAGTTTGTTTACCGGTATGGTCGAGCAGTACTTC
>.|TRBJ1-5|TRBV19|.
CASSPWTNQPQHF
TGTGCCAGTAGCCCGTGGACAAATCAGCCCCAGCATTTT
>.|TRBJ1-2|TRBV7-2|.
CASGQVYGYTF
TGTGCCAGCGGGCAGGTCTATGGCTACACCTTC
>.|TRBJ1-1|TRBV30|TRBD1
CAWIAQGGTEAFF
TGTGCCTGGATTGCACAGGGGGGCACTGAAGCTTTCTTT
>.|TRBJ2-1|TRBV7-3|TRBD1
CASSLASRGRMNEQFF
TGTGCCAGCAGCTTAGCCTCTAGGGGGCGCATGAATGAGCAGTTCTTC
>.|TRBJ1-4|TRBV7-2|.
CASSFSRGVLGEKLFF
TGTGCCAGCAGCTTCTCCAGGGGTGTATTAGGGGAAAAACTGTTTTTT
>.|TRBJ1-2|TRBV7-2|.
CASRSDTGSNYGYTF
TGTGCCAGCAGATCCGATACAGGGAGTAACTATGGCTACACCTTC